This T cell receptor beta chain was documented in a study of control samples from healthy donors and cancer patients. TCRdb's copy holds only in-frame clones and misses some; the assay was immunoSEQ multiplex PCR. The sample carries 150,000 to 180,000 clones, over 90% recorded once. This CDR3 region has 16 residues. Germline trimming cut 2 bases from V and 2 bases from J; bases unmatched to any gene: 5. CDR1 and CDR2 (germline): MNHNS, SASEGT. This receptor was obtained from a man aged 45 to 65 in good health. Specimen: blood. This sequence joins TRBV6-1 and TRBJ2-1; 8 bases align to TRBD2. In DNA form, the CDR3 reads TGTGCCAGCAGTGAACAAGCGGGAGATGCCTACAATGAGCAGTTCTTC. It translates to CASSEQAGDAYNEQFF.